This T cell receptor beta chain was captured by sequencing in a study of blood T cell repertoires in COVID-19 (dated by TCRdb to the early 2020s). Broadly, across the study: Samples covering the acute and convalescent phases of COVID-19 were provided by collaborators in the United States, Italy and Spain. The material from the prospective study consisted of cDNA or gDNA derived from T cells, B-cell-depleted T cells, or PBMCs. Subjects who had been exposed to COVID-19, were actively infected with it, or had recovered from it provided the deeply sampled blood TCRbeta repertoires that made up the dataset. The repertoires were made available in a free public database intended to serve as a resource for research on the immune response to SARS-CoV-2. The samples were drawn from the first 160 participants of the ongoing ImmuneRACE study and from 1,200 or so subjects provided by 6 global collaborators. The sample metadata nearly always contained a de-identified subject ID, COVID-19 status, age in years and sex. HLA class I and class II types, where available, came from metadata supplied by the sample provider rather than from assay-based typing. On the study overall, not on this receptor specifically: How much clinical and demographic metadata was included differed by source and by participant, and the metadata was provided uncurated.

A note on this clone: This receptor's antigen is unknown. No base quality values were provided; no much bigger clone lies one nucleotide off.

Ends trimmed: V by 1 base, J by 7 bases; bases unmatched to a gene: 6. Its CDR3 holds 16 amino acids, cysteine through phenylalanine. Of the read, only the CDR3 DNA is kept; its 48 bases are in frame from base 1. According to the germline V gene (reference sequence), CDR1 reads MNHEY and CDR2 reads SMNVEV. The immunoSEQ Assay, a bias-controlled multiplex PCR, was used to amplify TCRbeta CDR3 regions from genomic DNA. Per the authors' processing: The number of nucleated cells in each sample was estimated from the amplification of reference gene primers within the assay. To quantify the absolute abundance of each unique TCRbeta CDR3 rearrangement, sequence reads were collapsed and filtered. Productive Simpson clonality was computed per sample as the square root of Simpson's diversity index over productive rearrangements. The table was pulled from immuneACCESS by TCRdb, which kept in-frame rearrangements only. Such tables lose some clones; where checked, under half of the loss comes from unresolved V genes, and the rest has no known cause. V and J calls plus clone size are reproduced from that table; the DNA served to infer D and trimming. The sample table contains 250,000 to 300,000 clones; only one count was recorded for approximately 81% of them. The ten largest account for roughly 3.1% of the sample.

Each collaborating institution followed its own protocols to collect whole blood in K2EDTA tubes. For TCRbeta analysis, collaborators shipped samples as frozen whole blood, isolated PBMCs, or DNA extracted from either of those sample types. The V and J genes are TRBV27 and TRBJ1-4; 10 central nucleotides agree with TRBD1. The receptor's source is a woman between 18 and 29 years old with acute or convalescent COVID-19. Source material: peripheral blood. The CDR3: CASSLLGTGEVEKLFF. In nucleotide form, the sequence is TGTGCCAGCAGTTTATTGGGGACAGGGGAGGTTGAAAAACTGTTTTTT.